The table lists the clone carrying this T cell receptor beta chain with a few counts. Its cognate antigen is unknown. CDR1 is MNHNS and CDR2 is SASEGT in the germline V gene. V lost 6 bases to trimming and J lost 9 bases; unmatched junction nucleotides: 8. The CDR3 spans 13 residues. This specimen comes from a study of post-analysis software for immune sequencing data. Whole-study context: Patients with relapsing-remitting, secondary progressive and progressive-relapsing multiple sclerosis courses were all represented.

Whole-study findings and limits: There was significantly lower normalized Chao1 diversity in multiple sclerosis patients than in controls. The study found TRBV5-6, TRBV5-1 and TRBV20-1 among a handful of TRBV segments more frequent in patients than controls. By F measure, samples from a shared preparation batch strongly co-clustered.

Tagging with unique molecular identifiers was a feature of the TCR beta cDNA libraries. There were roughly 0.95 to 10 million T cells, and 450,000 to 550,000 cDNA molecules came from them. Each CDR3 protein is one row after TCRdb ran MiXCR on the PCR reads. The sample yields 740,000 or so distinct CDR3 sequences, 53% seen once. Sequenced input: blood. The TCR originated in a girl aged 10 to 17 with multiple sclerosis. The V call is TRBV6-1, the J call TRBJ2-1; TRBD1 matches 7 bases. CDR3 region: CASRLQGWPEQFF. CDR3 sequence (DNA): TGTGCCAGCAGGCTACAGGGGTGGCCTGAGCAGTTCTTC.